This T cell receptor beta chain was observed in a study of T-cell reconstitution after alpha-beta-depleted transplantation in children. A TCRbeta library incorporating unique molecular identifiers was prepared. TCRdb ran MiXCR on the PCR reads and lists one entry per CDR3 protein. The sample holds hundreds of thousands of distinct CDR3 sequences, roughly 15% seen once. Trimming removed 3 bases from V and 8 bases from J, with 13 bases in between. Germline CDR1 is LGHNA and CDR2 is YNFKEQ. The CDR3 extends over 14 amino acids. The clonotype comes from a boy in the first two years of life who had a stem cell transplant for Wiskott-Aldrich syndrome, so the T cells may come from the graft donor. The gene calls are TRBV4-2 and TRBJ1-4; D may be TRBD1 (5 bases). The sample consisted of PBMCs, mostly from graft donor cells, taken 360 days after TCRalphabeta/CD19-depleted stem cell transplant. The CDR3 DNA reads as TGTGCCAGCAGCCAGGGGCCGGCCCACGAAAAACTGTTTTTT. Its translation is CASSQGPAHEKLFF.